Listed below are T cell receptor beta chains from one sample, sequenced in a study of CD8+ T cells in alopecia areata. Here immunoSEQ multiplex PCR was the method, and the copy in TCRdb shows in-frame clones only, minus some. The table has hundreds of thousands of clones, 60% seen once. Sequenced here: CD4+ T cells sorted from blood, sampled around week 54, from a patient treated with tofacitinib. The receptors stem from a human donor with alopecia areata. Both conserved end residues are part of each CDR3. Each record gives: clone size, V gene, J gene, D gene, CDR3 protein, CDR3 DNA. A D gene is named only where the DNA matches it firmly. Only some rows state a clone size, as once, few, many or a class for expanded clones.

>few|TRBV7-9|TRBJ1-5|TRBD1
CASSRGTDNQPQHF
TGTGCCAGCAGCCGAGGGACAGACAATCAGCCCCAGCATTTT
>few|TRBV29-1|TRBJ2-2|-
CSVAPAGNTGELFF
TGCAGCGTTGCTCCGGCAGGGAACACCGGGGAGCTGTTTTTT
>-|TRBV29-1|TRBJ2-5|-
CSVLTGTQETQYF
TGCAGCGTGTTAACGGGGACCCAAGAGACCCAGTACTTC
>-|TRBV27|TRBJ2-5|TRBD2
CASSLGSGGVETQYF
TGTGCCAGCAGTTTGGGTAGCGGGGGGGTGGAGACCCAGTACTTC
>-|TRBV6-5|TRBJ1-2|TRBD1
CASSFSRGRDGYTF
TGTGCCAGCAGTTTCTCCAGGGGGCGGGATGGCTACACCTTC
>-|TRBV25-1|TRBJ1-1|TRBD1
CASSEGDRGPYTEAFF
TGTGCCAGCAGTGAGGGGGACAGGGGACCGTACACTGAAGCTTTCTTT
>-|TRBV11-2|TRBJ1-1|-
CASSRGVYEAFF
TGTGCCAGCAGTCGAGGAGTTTATGAAGCTTTCTTT
>few|TRBV7-9|TRBJ2-5|-
CASGWKETQYF
TGTGCCAGCGGCTGGAAAGAGACCCAGTACTTC
>-|TRBV2|TRBJ2-7|-
CASSRLGHQYF
TGTGCCAGCTCCAGGTTAGGGCACCAGTACTTC
>-|TRBV29-1|TRBJ2-5|TRBD2
CSVEQSGGTETQYF
TGCAGCGTTGAACAGAGCGGGGGTACGGAGACCCAGTACTTC
>once|TRBV15|TRBJ2-5|TRBD1
CATSRDQGALETQYF
TGTGCCACCAGCAGAGATCAGGGGGCCTTGGAGACCCAGTACTTC
>-|TRBV10-2|TRBJ1-2|-
CASSGTLLYGYTF
TGCGCCAGCAGCGGGACACTCCTCTATGGCTACACCTTC
>-|TRBV4-2|TRBJ2-1|-
CASSPIGVYNEQFF
TGTGCCAGCAGCCCGATCGGGGTCTACAATGAGCAGTTCTTC
>-|TRBV9|TRBJ1-2|-
CASSVAGEGYTF
TGTGCCAGCAGCGTAGCTGGCGAGGGCTACACCTTC
>-|TRBV2|TRBJ2-5|TRBD2
CASMGLARETQYF
TGTGCCAGCATGGGACTAGCGAGAGAGACCCAGTACTTC
>-|TRBV29-1|TRBJ1-1|-
CSVVDLGTEAFF
TGCAGCGTTGTTGACTTAGGCACTGAAGCTTTCTTT
>-|TRBV2|TRBJ2-7|-
CAGAGGYEQYF
TGTGCCGGCGCCGGGGGCTACGAGCAGTACTTC
>-|TRBV5-1|TRBJ2-5|TRBD1
CASSPLGQRGETQYF
TGCGCCAGCAGCCCACTGGGACAGCGAGGGGAGACCCAGTACTTC
>once|TRBV4-2|TRBJ2-5|-
CASSPAQQAETQYF
TGTGCCAGCAGCCCCGCGCAGCAGGCAGAGACCCAGTACTTC
>-|TRBV29-1|TRBJ1-1|-
CSAGGTPNTRTEAFF
TGCAGCGCTGGCGGGACCCCGAACACAAGGACTGAAGCTTTCTTT
>-|TRBV29-1|TRBJ2-5|-
CSVVLLPEQETQYF
TGCAGCGTTGTCTTATTACCGGAGCAAGAGACCCAGTACTTC
>-|TRBV5-1|TRBJ2-5|-
CASNQPGKETQYF
TGCGCCAGCAACCAACCGGGAAAAGAGACCCAGTACTTC
>-|TRBV6-5|TRBJ2-7|-
CASSSVQGGQYF
TGTGCCAGCAGTTCCGTACAGGGAGGACAGTACTTC
>few|TRBV7-2|TRBJ2-3|TRBD2
CASSAAGTREHTQYF
TGTGCCAGCAGCGCGGCCGGGACTAGGGAACATACGCAGTATTTT
>few|TRBV10-3|TRBJ2-1|-
CAISTRREQFF
TGTGCCATCAGTACTCGACGTGAGCAGTTCTTC
>few|TRBV10-3|TRBJ1-4|-
CAISEGKEKLFF
TGTGCCATCAGTGAAGGAAAGGAAAAACTGTTTTTT
>-|TRBV6-1|TRBJ1-1|-
CASSRGLNTEAFF
TGTGCCAGCAGTCGGGGTTTGAACACTGAAGCTTTCTTT
>-|TRBV6-5|TRBJ1-1|TRBD1
CASRVWDRGTEAFF
TGTGCCAGCAGGGTTTGGGACAGGGGCACTGAAGCTTTCTTT
>few|TRBV6-5|TRBJ1-5|-
CASSYTSNQPQHF
TGTGCCAGCAGTTACACAAGCAATCAGCCCCAGCATTTT
>few|TRBV29-1|TRBJ2-3|-
CSVGRATSTDTQYF
TGCAGCGTGGGAAGGGCCACTAGCACAGATACGCAGTATTTT
>-|TRBV28|TRBJ2-3|-
CASSLPGRGTDTQYF
TGTGCCAGCAGTTTGCCCGGCCGTGGCACAGATACGCAGTATTTT
>-|TRBV7-2|TRBJ2-3|-
CASSLSPLTTDTQYF
TGTGCCAGCAGCTTAAGCCCACTAACCACAGATACGCAGTATTTT
>-|TRBV7-6|TRBJ2-2|TRBD1
CASSAQGVAGELFF
TGTGCCAGCAGCGCCCAGGGGGTAGCCGGGGAGCTGTTTTTT
>-|TRBV5-1|TRBJ1-1|-
CASSVRGLSHGEAFF
TGCGCCAGCAGCGTCAGGGGCCTTTCCCACGGTGAAGCTTTCTTT
>-|TRBV30|TRBJ1-3|-
CAWTGGHHSGNTIYF
TGTGCCTGGACGGGGGGACACCACTCTGGAAACACCATATATTTT
>-|TRBV19|TRBJ1-1|TRBD1
CASSTRTGGETEAFF
TGTGCCAGTAGTACCCGAACAGGGGGCGAGACTGAAGCTTTCTTT
>many|TRBV5-4|TRBJ1-6|TRBD1
CASSAGQGAGNSPLHF
TGTGCCAGCAGCGCGGGACAGGGGGCTGGTAATTCACCCCTCCACTTT
>many|TRBV2|TRBJ1-2|-
CASSVRQNHYGYTF
TGTGCCAGCAGCGTCCGTCAGAACCACTATGGCTACACCTTC
>-|TRBV2|TRBJ1-2|-
CASSPSGTAYGYTF
TGTGCCAGCAGCCCTTCCGGGACCGCGTATGGCTACACCTTC
>-|TRBV29-1|TRBJ2-5|TRBD2
CSVGRGEKTQYF
TGCAGCGTCGGGAGGGGTGAGAAGACCCAGTACTTC
>-|TRBV18|TRBJ2-1|-
CASSPSADEQFF
TGTGCCAGCTCACCATCGGCGGATGAGCAGTTCTTC
>-|TRBV29-1|TRBJ2-5|-
CSVDHSGETQYF
TGCAGCGTTGACCACAGTGGTGAGACCCAGTACTTC
>few|TRBV2|TRBJ2-3|-
CASSSQGGSVDTQYF
TGTGCCAGCAGCTCCCAGGGAGGATCCGTGGATACGCAGTATTTT
>-|TRBV5-1|TRBJ1-4|-
CASQLGGTQDEKLFF
TGCGCCAGCCAGCTCGGAGGGACACAAGATGAAAAACTGTTTTTT
>-|TRBV4-3|TRBJ2-1|-
CASSQGHNEQFF
TGCGCCAGCAGCCAAGGACACAATGAGCAGTTCTTC
>once|TRBV11-2|TRBJ2-7|-
CASSLVSGRSSEQYF
TGTGCCAGCAGCTTAGTATCGGGGAGGAGTAGCGAGCAGTACTTC
>-|TRBV2|TRBJ1-1|TRBD1
CAHGGQGVTEAFF
TGTGCCCACGGAGGGCAGGGGGTCACTGAAGCTTTCTTT
>-|TRBV7-2|TRBJ2-1|-
CASSSDGGDCNEQFF
TGTGCCAGCAGCTCGGACGGGGGAGACTGCAATGAGCAGTTCTTC
>few|TRBV6-5|TRBJ2-6|-
CASRGGTAGANVLTF
TGTGCCAGCAGGGGCGGGACCGCTGGGGCCAACGTCCTGACTTTC
>-|TRBV14|TRBJ1-6|-
CASSQEVGSNSPLHF
TGTGCCAGCAGCCAAGAGGTCGGCTCGAATTCACCCCTCCACTTT
>-|TRBV7-2|TRBJ2-5|-
CASSLTPKQETQYF
TGTGCCAGCAGCTTAACCCCCAAACAAGAGACCCAGTACTTC